What follows are 23 T cell receptor beta chains derived from one specimen sequenced in a study of T cell responses to AZD1222 COVID-19 vaccine. The data were produced by immunoSEQ multiplex PCR, yet TCRdb's version contains in-frame clones alone and is incomplete. Here the sample spans roughly 170,000 clones, about nine tenths being singletons. The sample was peripheral blood, taken on day 0 of AZD1222 vaccination. Receptors originate from an adult in good health.

The chain uses TRBV4-1 and TRBJ2-3; D is uncertain. Germline CDR1 MGHRA, CDR2 YSYEKL. V shed 3 bases and J shed 1 base, with 11 bases lying between them. The CDR3 length is 15 residues. CDR3 nucleotides: TGCGCCAGCAGCCAGGAATCTGGGGGCACAGATACGCAGTATTTT. Translation: CASSQESGGTDTQYF.

This rearrangement joins TRBV7-3 to TRBJ2-3; TRBD1 aligns across 7 bases. Germline values: CDR1 SGHTA, CDR2 FQGTGA. V lost 5 bases, J lost 2 bases, and 10 bases stayed unmatched. There are 16 residues in the CDR3. Here the CDR3 reads CASSQTTGAPTDTQYF. The CDR3 nucleotides read TGTGCCAGCAGCCAAACAACAGGGGCCCCCACAGATACGCAGTATTTT.

This chain uses TRBV11-2 with TRBJ2-3, with a possible D match to TRBD2 (7 bases). The CDR3 consists of 17 residues. The V gene lost 2 bases and the J gene lost 1 base, with 16 bases spanning the gap. Germline CDR1 SGHAT, CDR2 FQNNGV. Written as DNA, the CDR3 is TGTGCCAGCAGCTTATCCCTCGCGGGGGCCCGCACAGATACGCAGTATTTT. Translating it yields CASSLSLAGARTDTQYF.

This chain links TRBV5-1 with TRBJ2-3, with TRBD2 matching over 9 bases. Germline V CDR1 and CDR2: SGHRS, YFSETQ. This CDR3 is built from 16 residues. After removal of 1 base from V and 3 bases from J, the junction contained 6 bases not matched to a gene. As DNA, the CDR3 is TGCGCCAGCAGCTTGTTAGGCGGGGGGGAAACAGATACGCAGTATTTT. Translating it yields CASSLLGGGETDTQYF.

The chain recombines TRBV4-3 with TRBJ2-3; D perhaps matches TRBD1 (6 bases). Germline V gene sequence: CDR1 LGHNA, CDR2 YSLEER. The CDR3 sequence is 14 residues long. V was clipped by 0 bases and J by 10 bases, with 14 bases between them. CDR3 sequence: CASSQDTGTGSQYF. The CDR3 region has the DNA TGCGCCAGCAGCCAAGATACAGGGACGGGTTCGCAGTATTTT.

This chain links TRBV7-9 with TRBJ1-5; D may be TRBD1 (6 bases). This CDR3 is built from 16 residues. Germline CDR1 reads SEHNR; CDR2 reads FQNEAQ (reference sequence). V was trimmed by 5 bases and J by 2 bases, leaving 16 bases between them. This CDR3 is CASSEQGGSRNQPQHF. The CDR3 DNA sequence: TGTGCCAGCAGCGAACAGGGCGGGTCGCGCAATCAGCCCCAGCATTTT.

This chain uses TRBV6-6 with TRBJ1-2, with D possibly matching TRBD1 (6 bases). V was cut by 6 bases and J by 3 bases, with 14 bases left in between. CDR1 is MNHNY, CDR2 SVGAGI, per germline (reference sequence). This CDR3 comprises 14 residues. CDR3 sequence: CASRKPGEDYGYTF. The CDR3 region has the DNA TGTGCCAGCAGAAAGCCAGGGGAAGACTATGGCTACACCTTC.

The chain links TRBV7-2 to TRBJ2-7, with D possibly being TRBD2 (5 bases). The CDR3 runs to 12 residues. The V gene lost 5 bases and the J gene lost 6 bases, with 11 bases spanning the gap. Germline V gene sequence: CDR1 SGHTA, CDR2 FQGNSA. The CDR3 nucleotides are TGTGCCAGCAGCCTAACACGGGGCGAGCAGTACTTC. Protein: CASSLTRGEQYF.

The chain joins TRBV14 to TRBJ2-1, with TRBD1 as a possible D gene (6 bases). CDR1 is SGHDN and CDR2 is FVKESK in the germline V gene. CDR3 length: 15 amino acids. The V end lost 1 base, the J end lost 7 bases, and 14 bases lay between the germline ends. In DNA, the CDR3 is TGTGCCAGCAGCCAAGTGGGGGACAAGGGAAATGAGCAGTTCTTC. Translated: CASSQVGDKGNEQFF.

This rearrangement joins TRBV20-1 to TRBJ2-7; the match to TRBD1 covers 12 bases. Trimming at V came to 3 bases and at J to 8 bases, leaving 11 bases not matched to a gene. This CDR3 has 15 residues. Germline values: CDR1 DFQATT, CDR2 SNEGSKA (reference sequence). The CDR3 sequence is CSASFPGQGAFKQYF. CDR3 DNA: TGCAGTGCTAGTTTCCCGGGACAGGGGGCTTTCAAGCAGTACTTC.

J is TRBJ2-5 and V is TRBV27, with a tentative D call TRBD2 (6 bases). With 6 bases removed from V and 7 bases from J, the gap between germline ends came to 18 bases. Germline CDR1 and CDR2: MNHEY and SMNVEV (reference sequence). The CDR3 runs 14 residues. The DNA for the CDR3 is TGTGCCAGCAGGGGGGGAGGACGGACTGGGACCCAGTACTTC. Its protein product is CASRGGGRTGTQYF.

The chain is built from TRBV14 and TRBJ2-5; the D gene is possibly TRBD1 (5 bases). CDR1 is SGHDN, CDR2 FVKESK, per germline. Trimming removed 1 base at V and 5 bases at J, with 17 bases between. The CDR3 length is 16 residues. This chain's CDR3 is CASSQAAGWVEETQYF. The CDR3 bases are TGTGCCAGCAGCCAAGCGGCAGGGTGGGTTGAGGAGACCCAGTACTTC.

CDR3 sequence reads: CASSSGGGPYEQYF. The CDR3 nucleotides are TGTGCCAGCTCCTCAGGAGGGGGTCCCTACGAGCAGTACTTC. This rearrangement joins TRBV18 to TRBJ2-7, with D perhaps given as TRBD1 or TRBD2 (6 bases each). Germline V gene data show CDR1 as KGHSH and CDR2 as LQKENI. Trimming removed 6 bases from V and 2 bases from J, with 14 bases in between. This CDR3 has 14 amino acids.

The chain employs TRBV11-1 and TRBJ2-5; D call uncertain. Germline CDR1 reads SGHAT; CDR2 reads FQDESV (reference sequence). With 7 bases removed from V and 5 bases from J, the gap between germline ends came to 8 bases. This CDR3 is 11 amino acids long. CDR3 protein: CASTSLETQYF. The DNA of the CDR3 is TGTGCCAGCACCTCACTCGAGACCCAGTACTTC.

The V call is TRBV27, the J call TRBJ2-3, with D possibly being TRBD2 (6 bases). V lost 7 bases and J lost 5, with 10 bases in between. Germline V gives CDR1 MNHEY, CDR2 SMNVEV (reference sequence). The CDR3 sequence is 12 residues long. The chain's CDR3 is CASTGRQDTQYF. DNA for the CDR3: TGTGCCAGCACAGGGAGGCAAGATACGCAGTATTTT.

V is TRBV5-1 and J is TRBJ2-7; D is unclear. Looked up from germline, CDR1 is SGHRS and CDR2 is YFSETQ. With 0 bases removed from V and 5 bases from J, the gap between germline ends came to 9 bases. The CDR3 covers 13 residues. CDR3 in amino acids: CASSLDVVDEQYF. CDR3 coding DNA: TGCGCCAGCAGCTTGGACGTAGTGGACGAGCAGTACTTC.

The chain is built from TRBV5-1 and TRBJ2-7, with 7 nucleotides matching TRBD1. The CDR3 sequence is 14 residues long. V shed 0 bases and J 5 bases; nucleotides not matched to a gene: 5. Germline CDR1 SGHRS, CDR2 YFSETQ. CDR3 loop: CASSLGQGPNEQYF. The CDR3 DNA reads as TGCGCCAGCAGCTTGGGACAGGGTCCCAACGAGCAGTACTTC.

The chain joins TRBV19 to TRBJ2-5, with 8 bases aligning to TRBD2. The V gene end was trimmed by 8 bases and the J gene end by 9 bases; junction bases not matched to a gene: 14. Germline CDR1 LNHDA, CDR2 SQIVND (reference sequence). This CDR3 comprises 14 residues. The CDR3 protein is CASRTRGGLGAQYF. The CDR3 DNA sequence: TGTGCCAGTCGCACCCGGGGGGGCCTGGGGGCCCAGTACTTC. Based on the CDR3 plus reference TRBV19 and TRBJ2-5, the full variable domain is DGGITQSPKYLFRKEGQNVTLSCEQNLNHDAMYWYRQDPGQGLRLIYYSQIVNDFQKGDIAEGYSVSREKKESFPLTVTSAQKNPTAFYLCASRTRGGLGAQYFGPGTRLLVL.

This clone was counted between two and nine times. The V and J genes are TRBV5-4 and TRBJ1-2; the D gene is possibly TRBD1 (5 bases). The V and J ends lost 3 bases and 8 bases respectively, with 11 bases between them. From germline, CDR1 is SGHNT and CDR2 YYREEE (reference sequence). This CDR3 is built from 12 residues. CDR3 amino acids: CASSYDRDGYTF. CDR3 DNA sequence: TGTGCCAGCAGCTATGACAGAGACGGCTACACCTTC. Together with reference TRBV5-4 and TRBJ1-2, the CDR3 gives the full variable domain: ETGVTQSPTHLIKTRGQQVTLRCSSQSGHNTVSWYQQALGQGPQFIFQYYREEENGRGNFPPRFSGLQFPNYSSELNVNALELDDSALYLCASSYDRDGYTFGSGTRLTVV.

This clone is a singleton in its sample. CDR3 nucleotide sequence: TGTGCCAGCAGGCTAGCGGGGCCGAACACCGGGGAGCTGTTTTTT. Protein product: CASRLAGPNTGELFF. V is TRBV2 and J is TRBJ2-2; 9 nucleotides match TRBD2. The CDR3 sequence is 15 residues long. Germline V lookup: CDR1 SNHLY, CDR2 FYNNEI. Trimming cost V 6 bases and J 0 bases; bases outside gene matches: 2.

This chain links TRBV18 with TRBJ2-7; 7 nucleotides agree with TRBD1. The CDR3 loop spans 17 amino acids. Germline assignment: CDR1 KGHSH and CDR2 LQKENI. The V gene end was trimmed by 3 bases and the J gene end by 2 bases; junction bases not matched to a gene: 13. CDR3 sequence reads: CASSPYPDRAKTYEQYF. The CDR3, as DNA: TGTGCCAGCTCACCCTATCCTGACAGGGCGAAAACCTACGAGCAGTACTTC.

CDR3 loop: CASSPGTASNQPQHF. CDR3 nucleotide sequence: TGTGCCAGCTCACCCGGGACGGCTAGCAATCAGCCCCAGCATTTT. V gene TRBV18 combines with J gene TRBJ1-5; weak D call: TRBD1 (5 bases). Between the trimmed V and J ends, which lost 3 bases and 0 bases, there was a span of 9 bases. Germline loops: CDR1 KGHSH, CDR2 LQKENI. This CDR3 spans 15 amino acids. Supplemented by reference TRBV18 and TRBJ1-5, the full variable domain reads NAGVMQNPRHLVRRRGQEARLRCSPMKGHSHVYWYRQLPEEGLKFMVYLQKENIIDESGMPKERFSAEFPKEGPSILRIQQVVRGDSAAYFCASSPGTASNQPQHFGDGTRLSIL.

A single count supports this clone. This chain uses TRBV9 with TRBJ1-4, with unresolved D. CDR3 length: 15 residues. The ends were cut back, 0 bases at V and 3 bases at J, with 9 bases in the middle. Looked up from germline, CDR1 is SGDLS and CDR2 is YYNGEE. The CDR3 sequence is CASSVGGGPNEKLFF. The DNA of the CDR3 is TGTGCCAGCAGCGTAGGGGGAGGGCCTAATGAAAAACTGTTTTTT.